The source of this T cell receptor beta chain is a study of sequential checkpoint blockade in melanoma. Across the whole study: Randomization was 1:1 between first-line nivolumab→ipilimumab and ipilimumab→nivolumab. After both sequences, patients received maintenance nivolumab.

This clone was seen once. This table comes from immunoSEQ multiplex PCR, and its TCRdb copy is limited to in-frame clones, with some not included. The sample has about 10,000 clones, 76% seen once. The treatment was: randomized to nivolumab then ipilimumab (arm A) or the reverse (arm B). No patient had prior DNA-damaging chemotherapy. Sorted cells were live CD3+CD8+, lacking CD19 and CD56, from PBMCs. This CDR3 is 14 amino acids long. Germline V gene lookup returns CDR1 MRHNA and CDR2 SNTAGT. The ends lost 4 bases at V and 7 bases at J; junction bases unmatched: 5. The chain has TRBV6-4 and TRBJ2-1; 9 nucleotides line up with TRBD2. The clonotype originates from a human donor with melanoma. The source material was CD8+ T cells sorted from blood (inferred from file names), sampled from a patient given nivolumab and ipilimumab in sequence. CDR3 bases: TGTGCCAGCAGTGTAGCGGGGGCCGGGAATGAGCAGTTCTTC. As protein: CASSVAGAGNEQFF.